This T cell receptor (beta chain) was sequenced in a study of blood T cell repertoires in COVID-19. For the study at large: COVID-19 samples, acute and convalescent, were from the United States, Italy and Spain. Sample material is recorded as cDNA or gDNA derived from T cells, B-cell-depleted T cells, or PBMCs.

Original processing notes: Using reference gene primer amplification, nucleated cell counts were estimated. Assay: immunoSEQ multiplex PCR; the TCRdb copy retains only in-frame clones and omits some. That table is the source of V, J and clone size, and D and trimming were worked out from the DNA. Counted here are tens of thousands of clones, about 80% occurring once; the ten biggest clones make up about 11%. J gave up 6 bases and V 1 base, and 3 bases lay outside the gene matches. The germline CDR1 and CDR2 sequences are SGHRS and YFSETQ. The CDR3 has 14 amino acids. The J gene is TRBJ1-2, the V gene TRBV5-1; 10 bases are a match to TRBD1. The sample comprised peripheral blood. This TCR was sampled from a human donor in a cohort sampled during active COVID-19. In DNA, the CDR3 is TGCGCCAGCAGCTTGTCCGGGACAGGGGATGGCTACACCTTC. Amino acids: CASSLSGTGDGYTF. The variable domain in full, completed from reference TRBV5-1 and TRBJ1-2, reads KAGVTQTPRYLIKTRGQQVTLSCSPISGHRSVSWYQQTPGQGLQFLFEYFSETQRNKGNFPGRFSGRQFSNSRSEMNVSTLELGDSALYLCASSLSGTGDGYTFGSGTRLTVV.